This T cell receptor (beta chain) was recorded in a study of blood T cell repertoires in COVID-19. Study context: COVID-19 samples, acute and convalescent, were from the United States, Italy and Spain.

This clone was seen once. TCRdb keeps only in-frame clones here, not all; method: immunoSEQ multiplex PCR. This sample has fewer than 200,000 clones; roughly 80% occur once, and the top ten carry roughly 5%. Participant-given clinical history determined each cohort assignment. The CDR3 has 12 amino acids. V was trimmed by 2 bases and J by 9 bases, leaving 8 bases between them. CDR1 is MNHEY, CDR2 SVGAGI, per germline. The sample consisted of PBMCs or T cells enriched from blood (not recorded which). This TCR was recovered from a woman aged 35 to 49 with acute COVID-19. The chain uses TRBV6-5 and TRBJ2-1; perhaps TRBD2 as D (6 bases). CDR3 sequence reads: CASSYGRSEQFF. CDR3 DNA sequence: TGTGCCAGCAGTTACGGGAGGAGTGAGCAGTTCTTC.